Below are 28 T cell receptor beta chains sequenced from a single sample in a study of breast tumors, draining lymph nodes, adjacent tissues. Axillary draining lymph nodes of breast cancer patients supplied the node samples. A single record per CDR3 protein comes from TCRdb applying MiXCR to the multiplex PCR reads. The data hold 170,000 or so distinct CDR3 sequences, with roughly a third observed a single time. Source material: axillary lymph node tissue. The receptor set was obtained from a female donor with breast cancer. Some clones in this sample may be carry-over from other donors' samples.

This clonotype appeared a few times. The chain uses TRBV6-2 or TRBV6-3 and TRBJ2-7; D is possibly TRBD1 (6 bases). The length of the CDR3 is 14 residues. Trimming removed 6 bases from V and 1 base from J, with 13 bases in between. The V gene's germline CDR1 is MNHEY and CDR2 SVGEGT. CDR3 sequence: CASSWTGTSYEQYF. CDR3 nucleotides: TGTGCCAGCAGCTGGACCGGGACATCCTACGAGCAGTACTTC.

CDR3 nucleotide sequence: TGTGCCAGCAGCTTGGACAGGGCGCCCTCGGGGGAAAAACTGTTTTTT. Protein sequence: CASSLDRAPSGEKLFF. The chain carries TRBV5-8 and TRBJ1-4, with D maybe TRBD1 (6 bases). The V gene's germline CDR1 is SGHTS and CDR2 YDEGEE. The ends were cut back, 0 bases at V and 8 bases at J, with 17 bases in the middle. The CDR3 extends over 16 amino acids.

Many counts were recorded for this clonotype. The junction departs from the called germline gene at one end, perhaps through a read error. The V gene is TRBV5-1, the J gene TRBJ1-4, with D possibly being TRBD1 (6 bases). The CDR3 runs to 13 residues. The germline CDR1 and CDR2 sequences are SGHRS and YFSETQ. In DNA form, the CDR3 reads TGCGCCAGCCGGGGGCCCACTAATGAAAACCTGTTTTTT. Translating gives CASRGPTNENLFF.

This clonotype was observed at least ten times. V usage is TRBV20-1 and J usage is TRBJ1-5; a possible D gene is TRBD1 (5 bases). The CDR3 runs 15 residues. The V gene lost 0 bases and the J gene lost 6 bases, with 15 bases spanning the gap. Per germline, CDR1 DFQATT and CDR2 SNEGSKA (reference sequence). CDR3 in DNA: TGCAGTGCTAGAGAGTTGTCCGGGGGTGGTCAGCCCCAGCATTTT. Protein product: CSARELSGGGQPQHF.

In this sample, this clonotype turned up many times. This sequence joins TRBV13 and TRBJ1-2; D may be TRBD1 (5 bases). Germline V gene sequence: CDR1 PRHDT, CDR2 FYEKMQ (reference sequence). V was pared by 7 bases and J by 8 bases, with 26 bases between. The CDR3 is 16 residues long. CDR3 coding DNA: TGTGCCAGCACCCTAAGGCTACAGGTTAACGGCGAGGGCTACACCTTC. Encoded protein: CASTLRLQVNGEGYTF.

This clonotype was observed many times. The rearrangement joins TRBV7-3 to TRBJ1-5, with a tentative D call TRBD1 (5 bases). The CDR3 is 15 amino acids. With 0 bases removed from V and 5 bases from J, the gap between germline ends came to 11 bases. The germline gives CDR1 SGHTA, CDR2 FQGTGA. CDR3 region: CASSLTWQGYQPQHF. In DNA form, the CDR3 reads TGTGCCAGCAGCTTAACGTGGCAGGGTTATCAGCCCCAGCATTTT. Full variable domain (outside the CDR3, taken from reference TRBV7-3 and TRBJ1-5): GAGVSQTPSNKVTEKGKYVELRCDPISGHTALYWYRQSLGQGPEFLIYFQGTGAADDSGLPNDRFFAVRPEGSVSTLKIQRTERGDSAVYLCASSLTWQGYQPQHFGDGTRLSIL.

This clonotype was observed at least ten times. The CDR3 sequence: CASNDGQGRNQPQHF. CDR3 DNA sequence: TGTGCCAGCAACGACGGACAGGGTCGGAATCAGCCCCAGCATTTT. This rearrangement joins TRBV12-3 or TRBV12-4 to TRBJ1-5, with 8 positions matching TRBD1. The CDR3 covers 15 residues. The V segment lost 7 bases and the J segment 4 bases; nucleotides outside the gene matches: 9.

The V gene is TRBV2, the J gene TRBJ1-2; D gene uncertain. Germline V gene lookup returns CDR1 SNHLY and CDR2 FYNNEI. There are 12 residues in the CDR3. V gave up 7 bases and J gave up 4 bases, with 10 bases separating them. The CDR3 is CASTLGVYGYTF. The CDR3 DNA follows: TGTGCCAGCACCCTAGGCGTCTATGGCTACACCTTC. Full variable domain (outside the CDR3, taken from reference TRBV2 and TRBJ1-2): EPEVTQTPSHQVTQMGQEVILRCVPISNHLYFYWYRQILGQKVEFLVSFYNNEISEKSEIFDDQFSVERPDGSNFTLKIRSTKLEDSAMYFCASTLGVYGYTFGSGTRLTVV.

Concerning this clonotype: The final CDR3 position lacks the conserved phenylalanine or tryptophan, pointing to a likely read error. The DNA is omitted, as the CDR3 cannot be located on it reliably, and the CDR3 follows TCRdb's listing. The J gene is TRBJ1-4, the V gene TRBV7-2; the DNA was not compared with TRBD1, the D call given in the table. The CDR3 sequence runs 15 residues, both termini included. Germline CDR1 is SGHTA and CDR2 is FQGNSA. The CDR3 region is CASSADRATNEKLLL.

This clonotype has only a few counts. This may stem from a read error, because a much larger clone lies one nucleotide away. The CDR3 sequence: CASSVGLAGYEQSF. The DNA for the CDR3 is TGTGCCAGCAGCGTAGGACTAGCGGGGTATGAGCAGTCCTTC. The chain employs TRBV9 and TRBJ2-1, with 11 bases matching TRBD2. This CDR3 has 14 residues. Germline loops: CDR1 SGDLS, CDR2 YYNGEE. The whole variable domain, filled in from reference TRBV9 and TRBJ2-1, reads DSGVTQTPKHLITATGQRVTLRCSPRSGDLSVYWYQQSLDQGLQFLIQYYNGEERAKGNILERFSAQQFPDLHSELNLSSLELGDSALYFCASSVGLAGYEQSFGPGTRLTVL.

This clonotype was recorded many times. The rearrangement joins TRBV25-1 to TRBJ2-7; D not certain. Germline values: CDR1 MGHDK, CDR2 SYGVNS. The CDR3 consists of 16 residues. V lost 3 bases and J 8 bases, leaving 23 bases between the germline ends. The CDR3: CASSDPPLGGEPQQYF. CDR3 DNA: TGTGCCAGCAGTGACCCACCGTTAGGCGGAGAGCCTCAGCAGTACTTC.

This clonotype appeared a few times. This may be a read error, as it is one base from a much larger clone. The chain recombines TRBV20-1 with TRBJ2-5, with a weak D call TRBD1 (6 bases). The CDR3 runs 16 residues. Looked up from germline, CDR1 is DFQATT and CDR2 is SNEGSKA (reference sequence). The V end was cut by 0 bases, the J end by 4 bases, with 18 bases between. The CDR3 loop is CSARDASWGPVETQYF. In DNA form, the CDR3 reads TGCAGTGCTAGAGATGCAAGTTGGGGGCCGGTAGAGACCCAGTACTTC.

This clonotype appeared many times. The V gene is TRBV25-1, the J gene TRBJ2-3; D gene ambiguous. CDR3 length: 15 residues. Germline V gene sequence: CDR1 MGHDK, CDR2 SYGVNS. Trimming removed 0 bases at V and 0 bases at J, with 7 bases between. This CDR3 reads CASSEYGTSTDTQYF. DNA of the CDR3: TGTGCCAGCAGTGAATATGGCACTAGCACAGATACGCAGTATTTT.

The rearrangement joins TRBV19 to TRBJ2-1; 9 positions agree with TRBD2. The junction had 13 bases not matched to a gene; V was cut back by 4 bases and J by 9 bases. The CDR3 contains 16 residues. The germline CDR1 and CDR2 sequences are LNHDA and SQIVND (reference sequence). The CDR3 DNA reads as TGTGCCAGTAGTACCGGGACTAGCTTAAATAATCCTGAGCAGTTCTTC. Protein: CASSTGTSLNNPEQFF.

This clonotype was detected ten times or more. The genes are TRBV5-8 and TRBJ2-7, with D tentatively TRBD1 or TRBD2 (5 bases each). The V end was cut by 4 bases, the J end by 5 bases, with 13 bases between. The CDR3 is 13 amino acids. The germline gives CDR1 SGHTS, CDR2 YDEGEE. CDR3 loop: CASSEDRGHEQYF. CDR3 DNA: TGTGCCAGCAGCGAGGACCGGGGACACGAGCAGTACTTC.

This clonotype occurred many times. The V call is TRBV24-1, the J call TRBJ2-1; 10 bases agree with TRBD1. Germline V gene lookup returns CDR1 KGHDR and CDR2 SFDVKD. The CDR3 has 16 amino acids. Germline trimming cut 4 bases from V and 5 bases from J; bases unmatched to any gene: 7. The CDR3 reads CATSEPGQGINNEQFF. CDR3 sequence (DNA): TGTGCCACCAGTGAACCGGGACAGGGGATCAACAATGAGCAGTTCTTC.

The V gene is TRBV11-3, the J gene TRBJ1-1; D ambiguous. CDR1 and CDR2 (germline): SGHNT, YENEEA. V dropped 4 bases and J dropped 1 base, with 10 bases sitting between them. CDR3 size: 14 residues. CDR3 bases: TGTGCCAGCAGCTCGGGGAGGCAGAACACTGAAGCTTTCTTT. This gives the protein CASSSGRQNTEAFF.

The genes are TRBV9 and TRBJ2-7, with D possibly being TRBD1 (6 bases). Trimming took off 2 bases at V and 1 base at J, with 10 bases between the two ends. The germline V gene encodes CDR1 SGDLS and CDR2 YYNGEE. The CDR3 length is 14 residues. The CDR3 protein is CASSVRDTSYEQYF. The CDR3 nucleotides are TGTGCCAGCAGCGTTAGGGACACATCCTACGAGCAGTACTTC. The full variable domain, completed using reference TRBV9 and TRBJ2-7, is DSGVTQTPKHLITATGQRVTLRCSPRSGDLSVYWYQQSLDQGLQFLIQYYNGEERAKGNILERFSAQQFPDLHSELNLSSLELGDSALYFCASSVRDTSYEQYFGPGTRLTVT.

This clonotype has ten or more counts. The V gene is TRBV12-3 or TRBV12-4, the J gene TRBJ1-3; D is perhaps TRBD1 (6 bases). The CDR3 covers 16 residues. Trimming took 2 bases from V and 0 from J, leaving 11 bases between them. The CDR3 protein is CASSLRGGDSGNTIYF. The DNA of the CDR3 is TGTGCCAGCAGTTTAAGGGGGGGAGACTCTGGAAACACCATATATTTT.

This clonotype was detected many times. This chain uses TRBV20-1 with TRBJ2-1; 8 nucleotides line up with TRBD1. The germline V gene has CDR1 DFQATT and CDR2 SNEGSKA (reference sequence). The CDR3 contains 13 residues. V shed 3 bases, J shed 10 bases, and the junction held 8 bases outside the gene matches. Here the CDR3 reads CSASTGGLREQFF. Written as DNA, the CDR3 is TGCAGTGCTAGCACAGGGGGTTTACGGGAGCAGTTCTTC.

This clonotype has only one observation. DNA for the CDR3: TGTGCCAGCAGCGTTGAGCGGTCCAGCACAGATACGCAGTATTTT. Protein: CASSVERSSTDTQYF. The V gene is TRBV7-9, the J gene TRBJ2-3, with a tentative D call TRBD2 (5 bases). Trimming left V 5 bases short and J 0 bases short, with 12 bases between. The CDR3 contains 15 residues. Germline V gives CDR1 SEHNR, CDR2 FQNEAQ (reference sequence).

The chain uses TRBV24-1 and TRBJ2-5, with 10 positions matching TRBD2. J lost 4 bases, V lost 1 base, and 8 bases had no gene match. CDR3 length equals 17 residues. Germline CDR1 KGHDR, CDR2 SFDVKD. CDR3 protein: CATSDFLLAGVRETQYF. The CDR3, as DNA: TGTGCCACCAGTGATTTTCTTCTAGCGGGGGTGAGAGAGACCCAGTACTTC.

The V call is TRBV19, the J call TRBJ1-1, with D uncertain. Germline lookup yields CDR1 LNHDA and CDR2 SQIVND (reference sequence). The V end was cut by 3 bases, the J end by 3 bases, with 5 bases between. CDR3 length: 12 residues. The CDR3 DNA sequence: TGTGCCAGTAGTATTCAGTACACTGAAGCTTTCTTT. This encodes CASSIQYTEAFF.

This clonotype appeared many times. This rearrangement joins TRBV5-4 to TRBJ2-3, with 10 bases aligning to TRBD2. V shed 4 bases, J shed 4 bases, and the junction held 9 bases outside the gene matches. From germline, CDR1 is SGHNT and CDR2 YYREEE (reference sequence). This CDR3 is 16 amino acids long. The CDR3 DNA reads as TGTGCCAGCAGCGGAAGAGCGGGGGGGAATGCAGATACGCAGTATTTT. Amino acid sequence: CASSGRAGGNADTQYF.

Ten or more counts support this clonotype. The gene calls are TRBV5-1 and TRBJ1-2, with D possibly TRBD1 on 5 matching bases. V was clipped by 4 bases and J by 4 bases, with 17 bases between them. Per germline, CDR1 SGHRS and CDR2 YFSETQ. The CDR3 totals 15 residues. For the CDR3, the DNA is TGCGCCAGCAGCCCTTATGGGGCTCTGGGCTATGGCTACACCTTC. The encoded protein is CASSPYGALGYGYTF.

This clonotype was seen many times. The genes are TRBV7-6 and TRBJ2-7; D unclear. The CDR3 has 15 amino acids. Germline loops: CDR1 SGHVS, CDR2 FNYEAQ. Trimming stripped 1 base from V and 6 bases from J, with 16 bases between. The DNA of the CDR3 is TGTGCCAGCAGCTTAGGAGAATACACTCCTAGCGAGCAGTACTTC. Amino acid sequence: CASSLGEYTPSEQYF. The full variable domain, with the rest looked up from reference TRBV7-6 and TRBJ2-7, is GAGVSQSPRYKVTKRGQDVALRCDPISGHVSLYWYRQALGQGPEFLTYFNYEAQQDKSGLPNDRFSAERPEGSISTLTIQRTEQRDSAMYRCASSLGEYTPSEQYFGPGTRLTVT.

There are many counts of this clonotype. The chain carries TRBV29-1 and TRBJ1-2, with 10 nucleotides matching TRBD1. This CDR3 comprises 14 residues. J was trimmed by 5 bases and V by 4 bases; bases with no gene match: 7. Germline V lookup: CDR1 SQVTM, CDR2 ANQGSEA. CDR3 loop: CSVVGTGVGYGYTF. CDR3 nucleotides: TGCAGCGTTGTTGGGACAGGGGTAGGGTATGGCTACACCTTC. Filled out from reference TRBV29-1 and TRBJ1-2, the complete variable domain reads SAVISQKPSRDICQRGTSLTIQCQVDSQVTMMFWYRQQPGQSLTLIATANQGSEATYESGFVIDKFPISRPNLTFSTLTVSNMSPEDSSIYLCSVVGTGVGYGYTFGSGTRLTVV.

This clonotype was recorded at least ten times. This chain links TRBV20-1 with TRBJ2-3; D perhaps matches TRBD1 (5 bases). Trimming removed 8 bases at V and 4 bases at J, with 19 bases between. The CDR3 covers 14 residues. Germline V gives CDR1 DFQATT, CDR2 SNEGSKA (reference sequence). This CDR3 reads CSSTRAWFPDTQYF. In DNA, the CDR3 is TGCAGTTCAACCAGGGCCTGGTTCCCAGATACGCAGTATTTT.